The source of this T cell receptor (beta chain) is a study of shared clonotypes between healthy human individuals. Whole-study context: Per donor, three plates held CD4 naive cells, three held CD4 memory, two held CD8 naive and one held CD8 memory.

Study-wide findings and caveats: Naive CD4 clonotype sharing across four donors was approximately 5.2%. Clonotypes shared by all four sorted-subset donors had higher generation probabilities than non-shared clonotypes.

Comments on this clone: Its specificity is not known.

Each replicate PCR on the sorted subsets used 200 to 250 ng DNA (around 30,000 T cell genomes). Repertoires were generated with immunoSEQ multiplex PCR, while TCRdb's copy carries only in-frame clones and drops some. Of some 2,400,000 clones listed, nearly 97% were seen once; the top ten hold roughly 0.13%. Trimming pared 1 base from V and 8 bases from J, leaving 22 bases between. The CDR3 is 17 residues long. Germline V lookup: CDR1 SEHNR, CDR2 FQNEAQ (reference sequence). What was sequenced was naive CD4+ T cells sorted from blood. The subset is: CD45RA+ positively selected. The chain couples TRBV7-9 to TRBJ2-3, with D possibly TRBD1 on 6 matching bases. The clonotype originates from a man between 18 and 35 years old in good health. The CDR3 protein is CASSLVIQGWTTATQYF. DNA for the CDR3: TGTGCCAGCAGCTTAGTTATACAGGGTTGGACCACGGCTACGCAGTATTTT. The entire variable domain, with the rest obtained from reference TRBV7-9 and TRBJ2-3, is as follows: DTGVSQNPRHKITKRGQNVTFRCDPISEHNRLYWYRQTLGQGPEFLTYFQNEAQLEKSRLLSDRFSAERPKGSFSTLEIQRTEQGDSAMYLCASSLVIQGWTTATQYFGPGTRLTVL.